A single sample gave rise to the 18 T cell receptor beta chains below, sequenced in a study of neoadjuvant anti-PD-1 for oral cavity cancer. Clones were sequenced by immunoSEQ multiplex PCR, and TCRdb holds only the in-frame ones, with some missing. The table has 15,000 or so clones, roughly 69% seen once. The sample consisted of PBMCs, taken before nivolumab (anti-PD-1) treatment. These receptors originate from a person aged 35 to 85 with oral cavity squamous cell carcinoma.

This sequence joins TRBV9 and TRBJ1-5, with D possibly being TRBD1 (5 bases). The V and J ends lost 4 bases and 0 bases respectively, with 14 bases between them. Germline V CDR1 and CDR2: SGDLS, YYNGEE. The CDR3 runs to 16 residues. CDR3 amino acids: CASSPGTGLSNQPQHF. The DNA for the CDR3 is TGTGCCAGCAGCCCAGGCACGGGGCTTAGCAATCAGCCCCAGCATTTT. The full variable domain, with the rest looked up from reference TRBV9 and TRBJ1-5, is DSGVTQTPKHLITATGQRVTLRCSPRSGDLSVYWYQQSLDQGLQFLIQYYNGEERAKGNILERFSAQQFPDLHSELNLSSLELGDSALYFCASSPGTGLSNQPQHFGDGTRLSIL.

The rearrangement joins TRBV5-1 to TRBJ1-4; 8 positions match TRBD1. V shed 1 base and J 2 bases; nucleotides not matched to a gene: 4. Germline assignment: CDR1 SGHRS and CDR2 YFSETQ. The CDR3 extends over 16 amino acids. CDR3 protein: CASSLQGAWTNEKLFF. The CDR3 coding sequence is TGCGCCAGCAGCTTGCAGGGGGCGTGGACTAATGAAAAACTGTTTTTT. The full variable domain, completed using reference TRBV5-1 and TRBJ1-4, is KAGVTQTPRYLIKTRGQQVTLSCSPISGHRSVSWYQQTPGQGLQFLFEYFSETQRNKGNFPGRFSGRQFSNSRSEMNVSTLELGDSALYLCASSLQGAWTNEKLFFGSGTQLSVL.

This chain joins TRBV30 and TRBJ2-7, with D perhaps matching TRBD1 or TRBD2 (5 bases each). The V gene's germline CDR1 is GTSNPN and CDR2 SVGIG (reference sequence). Trimming removed 7 bases at V and 5 bases at J, with 15 bases between. The CDR3 covers 12 residues. The CDR3 region is CALGRGFDEQYF. The CDR3 nucleotides read TGTGCCTTAGGCCGGGGCTTTGACGAGCAGTACTTC.

The J gene is TRBJ1-1, the V gene TRBV12-5; unclear D gene. Germline V CDR1 and CDR2: LGHNT, FRNRAP. The CDR3 runs 14 residues. V was shortened by 6 bases and J by 1 base, with 12 bases between the two germline ends. Here the CDR3 reads CASGDGIPNTEAFF. CDR3 bases: TGTGCTAGTGGGGACGGGATCCCGAACACTGAAGCTTTCTTT.

This clone appeared a single time. The V call is TRBV7-2, the J call TRBJ1-5; TRBD1 is a possible D gene (5 bases). The CDR3 length is 13 residues. V was pared by 3 bases and J by 7 bases, with 10 bases between. CDR1 and CDR2 (germline): SGHTA, FQGNSA. CDR3 amino acids: CASSLYGAQPQHF. The CDR3 region has the DNA TGTGCCAGCAGCTTGTATGGGGCGCAGCCCCAGCATTTT.

This CDR3 is CASRSRTNSYEQYF. CDR3 bases: TGCGCCAGCAGGTCCCGCACGAACTCCTACGAGCAGTACTTC. The chain carries TRBV5-1 and TRBJ2-7; D uncertain. Germline CDR1 and CDR2: SGHRS and YFSETQ. The CDR3 loop spans 14 amino acids. V shed 5 bases and J shed 0 bases, with 12 bases lying between them.

The rearrangement joins TRBV9 to TRBJ2-1; 8 nucleotides align to TRBD1. This CDR3 comprises 13 residues. Germline V gene lookup returns CDR1 SGDLS and CDR2 YYNGEE. The junction had 3 bases not matched to a gene; V was cut back by 3 bases and J by 7 bases. The CDR3 sequence: CASSGTGRNEQFF. The DNA of the CDR3 is TGTGCCAGCAGCGGGACAGGGAGAAATGAGCAGTTCTTC.

The V call is TRBV7-9, the J call TRBJ1-1; D gene uncertain. Germline CDR1 is SEHNR and CDR2 is FQNEAQ (reference sequence). The CDR3 contains 12 residues. The CDR3 nucleotides are TGTGCTATGGGTCACCAGAACACTGAAGCTTTCTTT. Protein product: CAMGHQNTEAFF.

This clone was seen just once. This sequence joins TRBV13 and TRBJ2-1, with a weak D call TRBD2 (6 bases). Germline CDR1 is PRHDT and CDR2 is FYEKMQ (reference sequence). The CDR3 spans 14 residues. V was pared by 5 bases and J by 9 bases, with 17 bases between. CDR3 nucleotide sequence: TGTGCCAGCAGCCTACGGGAGTTCTCCCTTGAGCAGTTCTTC. It is translated as CASSLREFSLEQFF. Based on the CDR3 plus reference TRBV13 and TRBJ2-1, the full variable domain is AAGVIQSPRHLIKEKRETATLKCYPIPRHDTVYWYQQGPGQDPQFLISFYEKMQSDKGSIPDRFSAQQFSDYHSELNMSSLELGDSALYFCASSLREFSLEQFFGPGTRLTVL.

This clone was counted a few times. V gene TRBV7-8 combines with J gene TRBJ1-2, with unresolved D. Germline V gives CDR1 SGHVS, CDR2 FQNEAQ. Trimming took 10 bases from V and 4 from J, leaving 16 bases between them. The CDR3 length is 13 residues. The CDR3 nucleotides are TGTGCCACTAACCCTTTAGGACTCTATGGCTACACCTTC. Protein product: CATNPLGLYGYTF.

In this sample, this clone turned up a few times. The chain combines TRBV7-7 with TRBJ2-1; D unclear. This CDR3 region has 13 residues. Germline CDR1 reads SSHAT; CDR2 reads FNYEAQ (reference sequence). Between the trimmed V and J ends, which lost 1 base and 8 bases, there was a span of 9 bases. CDR3 region: CASSLVRSDEQFF. The CDR3 region has the DNA TGTGCCAGCAGCTTAGTTCGTTCCGATGAGCAGTTCTTC.

The chain is built from TRBV5-1 and TRBJ2-7; no reliable D call. The CDR3 loop spans 13 amino acids. Deletions cut 5 bases from V and 0 bases from J, with 9 bases between. Germline CDR1 SGHRS, CDR2 YFSETQ. CDR3 sequence: CASSGSSSYEQYF. As DNA, the CDR3 is TGCGCCAGCAGTGGGTCCAGCTCCTACGAGCAGTACTTC.

CDR3 sequence reads: CASSLAGARKLFF. CDR3 coding DNA: TGTGCCAGCAGCTTGGCGGGGGCAAGAAAACTGTTTTTT. V is TRBV5-4 and J is TRBJ1-4; a possible D gene is TRBD1 (6 bases). This CDR3 contains 13 residues. Trimming cost V 0 bases and J 10 bases, with 10 bases left between them. From germline, CDR1 is SGHNT and CDR2 YYREEE (reference sequence).

The CDR3, as DNA: TGTGCCAGCAGCCCGGACGGGGGGAGCAATCAGCCCCAGCATTTT. Its protein is CASSPDGGSNQPQHF. V and J are TRBV7-9 and TRBJ1-5; tentative D call: TRBD1 (5 bases). V was clipped by 5 bases and J by 1 base, with 12 bases between them. The CDR3 spans 15 residues. The germline CDR1 and CDR2 sequences are SEHNR and FQNEAQ (reference sequence).

The chain is built from TRBV7-3 and TRBJ2-3; 8 positions match TRBD2. V dropped 3 bases and J dropped 3; count of bases not matched to a gene: 2. The germline CDR1 and CDR2 sequences are SGHTA and FQGTGA. The CDR3 has 14 amino acids. The DNA of the CDR3 is TGTGCCAGCAGCTTGGGACTAGAAACAGATACGCAGTATTTT. Amino acid sequence: CASSLGLETDTQYF.

There are a few counts of this clone. The chain has TRBV5-4 and TRBJ2-3, with TRBD1 matching 9 bases. Germline lookup yields CDR1 SGHNT and CDR2 YYREEE (reference sequence). CDR3 length equals 15 residues. The junction had 4 bases not matched to a gene; V was cut back by 1 base and J by 4 bases. CDR3 amino acids: CASSLLGQGADTQYF. The CDR3 nucleotides read TGTGCCAGCAGCTTGTTGGGACAGGGAGCAGATACGCAGTATTTT.

The rearrangement joins TRBV6-6 to TRBJ2-7; 8 bases are shared with TRBD1. The CDR3 runs to 13 residues. J was trimmed by 3 bases and V by 4 bases; bases with no gene match: 2. CDR1 MNHNY and CDR2 SVGAGI come from the germline V gene (reference sequence). The CDR3 sequence: CASSLGQVYEQYF. The CDR3 coding sequence is TGTGCCAGCAGTTTGGGACAGGTCTACGAGCAGTACTTC.

This clone appeared a few times. J is TRBJ2-1 and V is TRBV19; D is unresolved. The germline CDR1 and CDR2 sequences are LNHDA and SQIVND (reference sequence). The CDR3 is made up of 14 amino acids. Deletions cut 3 bases from V and 4 bases from J, with 10 bases between. The CDR3 loop reads CASSMGLPYNEQFF. The DNA for the CDR3 is TGTGCCAGTAGTATGGGCCTACCATACAATGAGCAGTTCTTC.